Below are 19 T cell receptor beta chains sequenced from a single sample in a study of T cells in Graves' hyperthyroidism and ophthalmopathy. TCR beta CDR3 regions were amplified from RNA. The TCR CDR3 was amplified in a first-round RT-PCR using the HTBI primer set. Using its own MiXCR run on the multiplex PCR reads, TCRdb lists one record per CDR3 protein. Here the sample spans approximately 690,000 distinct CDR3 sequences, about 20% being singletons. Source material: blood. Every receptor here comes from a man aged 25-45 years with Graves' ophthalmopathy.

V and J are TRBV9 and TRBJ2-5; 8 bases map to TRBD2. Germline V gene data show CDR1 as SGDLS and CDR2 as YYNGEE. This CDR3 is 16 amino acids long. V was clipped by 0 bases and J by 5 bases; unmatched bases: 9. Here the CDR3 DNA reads TGTGCCAGCAGCGTAGGGATAGCGGGACGGCCGGAGACCCAGTACTTC. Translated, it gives CASSVGIAGRPETQYF.

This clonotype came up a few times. The CDR3 spells CSARGTASSYNEQFF. CDR3 in DNA: TGCAGTGCTCGGGGGACAGCAAGCTCCTACAATGAGCAGTTCTTC. The chain combines TRBV20-1 with TRBJ2-1; tentatively, D is TRBD1 (7 bases). CDR3 length equals 15 residues. From germline, CDR1 is DFQATT and CDR2 SNEGSKA (reference sequence). V was clipped by 5 bases and J by 0 bases, with 14 bases between them.

The chain's CDR3 is CASSSPQRPQHF. CDR3 DNA: TGTGCCAGCAGTTCACCACAAAGGCCCCAGCATTTT. This chain connects TRBV28 to TRBJ1-5, with no clear D. CDR1 is MDHEN, CDR2 SYDVKM, per germline. The length of the CDR3 is 12 residues. The V end lost 4 bases, the J end lost 9 bases, and 10 bases lay between the germline ends.

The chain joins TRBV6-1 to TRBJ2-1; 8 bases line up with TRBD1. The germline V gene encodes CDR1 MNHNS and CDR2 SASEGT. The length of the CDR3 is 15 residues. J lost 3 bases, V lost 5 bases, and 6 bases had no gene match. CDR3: CASSRQGLYYNEQFF. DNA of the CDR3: TGTGCCAGCAGTAGACAGGGGCTTTACTACAATGAGCAGTTCTTC.

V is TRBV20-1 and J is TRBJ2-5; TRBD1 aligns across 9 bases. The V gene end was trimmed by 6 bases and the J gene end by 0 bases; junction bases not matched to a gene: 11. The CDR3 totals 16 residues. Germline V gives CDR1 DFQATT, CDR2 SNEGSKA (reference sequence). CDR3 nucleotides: TGCAGTGCAGATCCCCCACAGGGGGCCCACCAAGAGACCCAGTACTTC. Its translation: CSADPPQGAHQETQYF.

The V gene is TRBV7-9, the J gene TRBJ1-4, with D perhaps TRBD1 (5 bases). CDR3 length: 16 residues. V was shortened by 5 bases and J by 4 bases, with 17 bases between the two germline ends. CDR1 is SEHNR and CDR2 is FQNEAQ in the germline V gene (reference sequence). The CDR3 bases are TGTGCCAGCAGCCCCTCTAGGGGAATACGTAATGAAAAACTGTTTTTT. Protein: CASSPSRGIRNEKLFF. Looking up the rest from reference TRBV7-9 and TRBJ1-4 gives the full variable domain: DTGVSQNPRHKITKRGQNVTFRCDPISEHNRLYWYRQTLGQGPEFLTYFQNEAQLEKSRLLSDRFSAERPKGSFSTLEIQRTEQGDSAMYLCASSPSRGIRNEKLFFGSGTQLSVL.

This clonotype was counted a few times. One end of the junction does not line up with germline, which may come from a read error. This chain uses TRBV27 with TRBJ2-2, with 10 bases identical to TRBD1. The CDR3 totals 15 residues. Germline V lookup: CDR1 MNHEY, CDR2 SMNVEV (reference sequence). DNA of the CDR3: TGTGCTAGCAGTTTCGGGACAGGGGACACCGGGGAGCTGTTTTTT. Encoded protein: CASSFGTGDTGELFF.

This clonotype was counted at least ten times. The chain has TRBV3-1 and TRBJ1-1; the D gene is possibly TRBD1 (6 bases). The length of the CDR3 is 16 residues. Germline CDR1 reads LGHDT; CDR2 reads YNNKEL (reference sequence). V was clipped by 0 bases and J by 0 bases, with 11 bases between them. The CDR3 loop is CASSQDAGTLNTEAFF. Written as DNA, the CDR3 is TGTGCCAGCAGCCAAGATGCCGGGACACTGAACACTGAAGCTTTCTTT.

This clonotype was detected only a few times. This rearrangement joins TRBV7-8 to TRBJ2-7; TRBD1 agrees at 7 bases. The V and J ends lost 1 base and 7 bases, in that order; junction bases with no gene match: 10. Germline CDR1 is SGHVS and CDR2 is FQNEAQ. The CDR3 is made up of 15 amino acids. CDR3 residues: CASSLVGTALKEQYF. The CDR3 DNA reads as TGTGCCAGCAGCTTAGTTGGGACAGCCTTGAAAGAGCAGTACTTC.

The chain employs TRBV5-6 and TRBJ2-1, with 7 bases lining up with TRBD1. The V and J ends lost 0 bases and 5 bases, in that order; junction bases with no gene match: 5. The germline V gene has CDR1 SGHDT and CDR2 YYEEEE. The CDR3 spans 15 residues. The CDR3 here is CASSLAWTGHNEQFF. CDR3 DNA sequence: TGTGCCAGCAGCTTGGCTTGGACAGGTCACAATGAGCAGTTCTTC.

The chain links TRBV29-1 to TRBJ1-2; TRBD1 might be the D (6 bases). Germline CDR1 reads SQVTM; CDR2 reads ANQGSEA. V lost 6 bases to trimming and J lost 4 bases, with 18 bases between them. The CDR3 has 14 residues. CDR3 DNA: TGCAGCGTGGGGGTCGGGGGGCGCGGCTATGGCTACACCTTC. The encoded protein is CSVGVGGRGYGYTF.

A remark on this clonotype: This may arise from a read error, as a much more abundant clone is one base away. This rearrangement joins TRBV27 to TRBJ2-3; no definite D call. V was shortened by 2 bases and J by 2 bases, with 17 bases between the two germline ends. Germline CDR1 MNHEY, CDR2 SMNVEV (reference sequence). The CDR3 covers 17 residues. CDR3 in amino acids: CASSLRSFFETTDTQYF. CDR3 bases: TGTGCCAGCAGTTTACGCTCTTTCTTCGAGACCACAGATACGCAGTATTTT.

The CDR3: CASSLGQGYAGEQFF. CDR3 sequence (DNA): TGTGCCAGCAGCTTAGGACAGGGGTACGCTGGTGAGCAGTTCTTC. This chain connects TRBV7-2 to TRBJ2-1; 8 positions agree with TRBD1. This CDR3 contains 15 residues. Unmatched junction bases numbered 8, after V lost 1 base and J lost 9 bases. Germline V gene data show CDR1 as SGHTA and CDR2 as FQGNSA.

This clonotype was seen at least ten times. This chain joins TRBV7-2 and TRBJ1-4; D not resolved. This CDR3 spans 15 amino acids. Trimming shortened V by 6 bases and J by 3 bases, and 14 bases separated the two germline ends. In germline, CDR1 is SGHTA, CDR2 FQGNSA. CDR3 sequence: CASRPQPGPNEKLFF. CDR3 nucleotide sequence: TGTGCCAGCAGACCCCAGCCGGGCCCTAATGAAAAACTGTTTTTT.

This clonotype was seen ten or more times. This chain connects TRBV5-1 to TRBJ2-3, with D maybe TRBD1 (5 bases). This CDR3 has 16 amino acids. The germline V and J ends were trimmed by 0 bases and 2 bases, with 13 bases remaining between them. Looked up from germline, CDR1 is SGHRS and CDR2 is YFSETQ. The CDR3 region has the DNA TGCGCCAGCAGCTTGGAGAAGGGGATTACCACAGATACGCAGTATTTT. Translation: CASSLEKGITTDTQYF.

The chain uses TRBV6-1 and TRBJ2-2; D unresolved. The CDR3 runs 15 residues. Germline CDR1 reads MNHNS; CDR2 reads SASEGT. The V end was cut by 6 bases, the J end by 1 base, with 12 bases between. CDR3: CASSRPGRNTGELFF. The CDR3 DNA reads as TGTGCCAGCAGCCGACCCGGACGGAACACCGGGGAGCTGTTTTTT.

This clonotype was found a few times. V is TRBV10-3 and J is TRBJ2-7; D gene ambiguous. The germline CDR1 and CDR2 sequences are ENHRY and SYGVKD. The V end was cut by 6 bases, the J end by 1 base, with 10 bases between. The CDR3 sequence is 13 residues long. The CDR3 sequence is CAISPQDSYEQYF. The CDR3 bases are TGTGCCATCAGCCCGCAGGATTCCTACGAGCAGTACTTC.

CDR3 DNA: TGTGCCAGCAGTGAACCCGAAAGGGGCGGGAGGGCTGGAGATACGCAGTATTTT. Translated, it gives CASSEPERGGRAGDTQYF. The V gene is TRBV25-1, the J gene TRBJ2-3, with 9 bases lining up with TRBD2. After removal of 2 bases from V and 5 bases from J, the junction contained 14 bases not matched to a gene. Looked up from germline, CDR1 is MGHDK and CDR2 is SYGVNS. The CDR3 totals 18 residues. The full variable domain, with the rest looked up from reference TRBV25-1 and TRBJ2-3, is EADIYQTPRYLVIGTGKKITLECSQTMGHDKMYWYQQDPGMELHLIHYSYGVNSTEKGDLSSESTVSRIRTEHFPLTLESARPSHTSQYLCASSEPERGGRAGDTQYFGPGTRLTVL.

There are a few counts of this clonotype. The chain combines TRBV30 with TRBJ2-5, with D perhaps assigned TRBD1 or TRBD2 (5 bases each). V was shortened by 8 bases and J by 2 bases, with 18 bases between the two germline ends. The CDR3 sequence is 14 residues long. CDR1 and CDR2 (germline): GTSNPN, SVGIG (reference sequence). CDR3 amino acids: CAGILLGTQETQYF. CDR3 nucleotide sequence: TGTGCCGGGATTCTATTGGGGACGCAAGAGACCCAGTACTTC. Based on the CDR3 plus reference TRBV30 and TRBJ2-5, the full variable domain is SQTIHQWPATLVQPVGSPLSLECTVEGTSNPNLYWYRQAAGRGLQLLFYSVGIGQISSEVPQNLSASRPQDRQFILSSKKLLLSDSGFYLCAGILLGTQETQYFGPGTRLLVL.